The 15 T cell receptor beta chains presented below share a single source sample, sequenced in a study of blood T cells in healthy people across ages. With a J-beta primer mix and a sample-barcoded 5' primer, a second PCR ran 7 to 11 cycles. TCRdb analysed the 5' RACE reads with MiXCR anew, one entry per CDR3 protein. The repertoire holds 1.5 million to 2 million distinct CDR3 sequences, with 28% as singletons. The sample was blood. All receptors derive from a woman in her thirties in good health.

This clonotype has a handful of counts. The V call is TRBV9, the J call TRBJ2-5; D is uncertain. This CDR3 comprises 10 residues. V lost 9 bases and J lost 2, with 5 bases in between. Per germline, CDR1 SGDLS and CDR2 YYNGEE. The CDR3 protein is CATVQETQYF. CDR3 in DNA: TGTGCCACCGTACAAGAGACCCAGTACTTC.

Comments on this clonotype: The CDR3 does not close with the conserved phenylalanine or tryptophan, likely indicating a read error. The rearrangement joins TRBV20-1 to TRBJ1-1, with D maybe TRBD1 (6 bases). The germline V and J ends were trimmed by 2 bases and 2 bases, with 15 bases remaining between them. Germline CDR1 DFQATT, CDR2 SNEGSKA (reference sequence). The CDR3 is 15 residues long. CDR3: CSARFPGVFNTEAFC. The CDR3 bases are TGCAGTGCTAGATTCCCAGGGGTCTTTAACACTGAAGCTTTCTGT.

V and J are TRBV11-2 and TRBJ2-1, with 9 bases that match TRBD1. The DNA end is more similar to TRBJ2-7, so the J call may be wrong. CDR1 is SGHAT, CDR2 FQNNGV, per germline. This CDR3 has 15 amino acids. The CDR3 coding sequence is TGTGCCAGCAGTGAGGACAGGGGCTCCTACAATGAGCAGTACTTC. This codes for CASSEDRGSYNEQYF.

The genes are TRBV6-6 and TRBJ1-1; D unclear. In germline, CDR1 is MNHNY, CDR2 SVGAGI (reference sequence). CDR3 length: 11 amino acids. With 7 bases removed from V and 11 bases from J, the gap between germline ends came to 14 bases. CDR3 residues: CASKGPREAFF. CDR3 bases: TGTGCCAGCAAGGGCCCCCGTGAGGCTTTCTTT.

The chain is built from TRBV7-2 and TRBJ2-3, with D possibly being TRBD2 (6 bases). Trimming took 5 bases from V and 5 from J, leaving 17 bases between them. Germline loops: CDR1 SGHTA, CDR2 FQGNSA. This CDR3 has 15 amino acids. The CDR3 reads CASSPQEGRRDTQYF. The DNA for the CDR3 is TGTGCCAGCAGCCCACAGGAGGGTCGTAGAGATACGCAGTATTTT.

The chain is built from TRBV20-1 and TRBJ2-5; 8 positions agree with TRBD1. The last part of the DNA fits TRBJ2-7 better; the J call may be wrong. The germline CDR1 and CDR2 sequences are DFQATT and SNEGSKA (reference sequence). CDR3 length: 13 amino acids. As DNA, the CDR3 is TGCAGTGCGAACGGGGACAGGAGCCACGAGCAGTACTTC. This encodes CSANGDRSHEQYF.

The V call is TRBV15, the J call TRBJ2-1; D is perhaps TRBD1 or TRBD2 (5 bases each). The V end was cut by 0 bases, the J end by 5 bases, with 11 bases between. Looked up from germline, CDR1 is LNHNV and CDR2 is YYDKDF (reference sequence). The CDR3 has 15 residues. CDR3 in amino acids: CATSRDLGTNNEQFF. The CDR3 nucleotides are TGTGCCACCAGCAGAGACCTCGGGACGAACAATGAGCAGTTCTTC. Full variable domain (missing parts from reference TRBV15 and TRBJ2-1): DAMVIQNPRYQVTQFGKPVTLSCSQTLNHNVMYWYQQKSSQAPKLLFHYYDKDFNNEADTPDNFQSRRPNTSFCFLDIRSPGLGDTAMYLCATSRDLGTNNEQFFGPGTRLTVL.

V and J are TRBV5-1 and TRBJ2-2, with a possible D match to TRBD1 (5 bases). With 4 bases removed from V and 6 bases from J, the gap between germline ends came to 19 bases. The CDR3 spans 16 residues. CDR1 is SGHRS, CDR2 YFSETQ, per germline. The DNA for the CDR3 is TGCGCCAGCAGCGACTTGATGTCAGGGATTGCCGGGGAGCTGTTTTTT. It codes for CASSDLMSGIAGELFF.

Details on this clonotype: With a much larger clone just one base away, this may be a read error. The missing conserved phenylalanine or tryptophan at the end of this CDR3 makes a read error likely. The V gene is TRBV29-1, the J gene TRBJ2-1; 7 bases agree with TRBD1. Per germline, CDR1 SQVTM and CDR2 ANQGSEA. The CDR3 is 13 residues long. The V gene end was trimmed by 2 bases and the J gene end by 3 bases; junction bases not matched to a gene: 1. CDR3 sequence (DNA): TGCAGCGTTGAACGGGACAGCTACAATGAGCAGTTCGTC. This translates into CSVERDSYNEQFV.

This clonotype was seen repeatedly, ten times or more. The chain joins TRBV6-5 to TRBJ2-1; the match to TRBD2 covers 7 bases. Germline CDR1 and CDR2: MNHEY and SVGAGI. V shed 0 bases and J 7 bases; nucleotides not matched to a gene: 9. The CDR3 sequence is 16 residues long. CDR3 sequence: CASSYSMVAGENEQFF. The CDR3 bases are TGTGCCAGCAGTTACTCGATGGTCGCGGGGGAGAATGAGCAGTTCTTC.

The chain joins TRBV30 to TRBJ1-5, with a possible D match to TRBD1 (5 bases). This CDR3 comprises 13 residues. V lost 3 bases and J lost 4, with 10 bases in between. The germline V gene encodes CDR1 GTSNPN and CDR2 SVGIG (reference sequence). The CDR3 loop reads CAWRGETNQPQHF. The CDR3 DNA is TGTGCCTGGAGGGGGGAAACGAATCAGCCCCAGCATTTT.

The chain's CDR3 is CAGGRSMNTEAFF. CDR3 DNA sequence: TGTGCCGGGGGTAGATCGATGAACACTGAAGCTTTCTTT. V and J are TRBV2 and TRBJ1-1; D is possibly TRBD1 (5 bases). The CDR3 extends over 13 amino acids. V was trimmed by 11 bases and J by 0 bases, leaving 13 bases between them. CDR1 and CDR2 from the germline V gene are SNHLY and FYNNEI.

In DNA form, the CDR3 reads TGTGCCAGCAGCTTAGGGGGGACAGGAGCCACCGGGGAGCTGTTTTTT. It encodes CASSLGGTGATGELFF. The rearrangement uses TRBV7-6 and TRBJ2-2; TRBD1 aligns across 8 bases. The germline V gene has CDR1 SGHVS and CDR2 FNYEAQ. V dropped 1 base and J dropped 4; count of bases not matched to a gene: 5. The CDR3 has 16 residues.

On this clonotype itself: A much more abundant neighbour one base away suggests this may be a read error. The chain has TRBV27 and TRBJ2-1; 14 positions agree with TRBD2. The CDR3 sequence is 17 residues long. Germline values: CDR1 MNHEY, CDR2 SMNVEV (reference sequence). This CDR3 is CAGSGLAGGLSYNEQFF. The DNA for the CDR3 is TGTGCCGGCAGCGGACTAGCGGGAGGACTCTCCTACAATGAGCAGTTCTTC.

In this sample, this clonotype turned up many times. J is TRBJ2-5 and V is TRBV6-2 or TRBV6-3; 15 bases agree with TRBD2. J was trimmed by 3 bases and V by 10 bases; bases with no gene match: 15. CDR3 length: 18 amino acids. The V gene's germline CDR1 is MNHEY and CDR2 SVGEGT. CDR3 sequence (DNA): TGTGCCATCTCAACTCCGGGACTAGCGGGGGGCTGGGAAGAGACCCAGTACTTC. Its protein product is CAISTPGLAGGWEETQYF.